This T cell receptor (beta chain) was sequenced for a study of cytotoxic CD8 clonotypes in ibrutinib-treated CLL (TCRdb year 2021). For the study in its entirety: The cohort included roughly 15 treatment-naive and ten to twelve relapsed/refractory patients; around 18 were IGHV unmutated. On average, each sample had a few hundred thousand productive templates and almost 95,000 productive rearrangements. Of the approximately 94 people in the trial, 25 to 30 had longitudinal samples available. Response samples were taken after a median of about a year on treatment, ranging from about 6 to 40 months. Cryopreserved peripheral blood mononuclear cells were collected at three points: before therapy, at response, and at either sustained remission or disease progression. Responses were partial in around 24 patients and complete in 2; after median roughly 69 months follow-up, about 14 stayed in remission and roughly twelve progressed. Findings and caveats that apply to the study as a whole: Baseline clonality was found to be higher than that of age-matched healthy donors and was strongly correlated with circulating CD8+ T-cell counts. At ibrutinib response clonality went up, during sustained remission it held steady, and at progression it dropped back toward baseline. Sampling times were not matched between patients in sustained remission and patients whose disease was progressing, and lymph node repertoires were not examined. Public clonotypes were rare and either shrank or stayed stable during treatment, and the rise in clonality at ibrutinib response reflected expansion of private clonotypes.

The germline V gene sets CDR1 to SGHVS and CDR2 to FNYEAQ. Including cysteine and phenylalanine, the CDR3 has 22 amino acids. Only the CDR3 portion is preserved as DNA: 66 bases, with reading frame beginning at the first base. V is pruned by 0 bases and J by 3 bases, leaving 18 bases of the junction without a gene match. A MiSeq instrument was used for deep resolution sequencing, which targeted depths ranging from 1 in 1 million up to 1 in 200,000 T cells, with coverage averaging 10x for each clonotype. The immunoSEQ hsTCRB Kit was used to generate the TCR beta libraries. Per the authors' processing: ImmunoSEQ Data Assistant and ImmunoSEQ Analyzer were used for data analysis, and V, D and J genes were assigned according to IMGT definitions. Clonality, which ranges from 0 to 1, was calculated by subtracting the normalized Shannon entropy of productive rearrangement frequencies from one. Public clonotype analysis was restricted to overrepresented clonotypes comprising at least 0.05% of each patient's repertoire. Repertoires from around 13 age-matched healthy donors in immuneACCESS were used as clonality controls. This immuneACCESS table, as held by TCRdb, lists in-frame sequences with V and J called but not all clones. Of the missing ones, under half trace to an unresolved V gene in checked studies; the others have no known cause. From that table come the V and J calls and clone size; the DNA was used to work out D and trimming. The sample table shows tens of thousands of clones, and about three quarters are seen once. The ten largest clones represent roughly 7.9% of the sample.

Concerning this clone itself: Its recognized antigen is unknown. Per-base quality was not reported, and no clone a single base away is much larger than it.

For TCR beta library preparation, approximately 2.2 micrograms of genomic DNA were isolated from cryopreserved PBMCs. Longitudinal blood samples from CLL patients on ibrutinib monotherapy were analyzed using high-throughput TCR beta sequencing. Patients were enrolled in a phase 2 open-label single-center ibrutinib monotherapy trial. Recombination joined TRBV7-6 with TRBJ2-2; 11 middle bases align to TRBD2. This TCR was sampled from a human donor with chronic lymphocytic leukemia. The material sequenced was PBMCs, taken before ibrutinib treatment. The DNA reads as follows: TGTGCCAGCAGCTTAGCGATTATTCCATGGGCTAGCGGGAGGCCCGACACCGGGGAGCTGTTTTTT. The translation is CASSLAIIPWASGRPDTGELFF.